This T cell receptor (beta chain) was recovered during a study of shared T cell receptors in the human thymus. CDR3 size: 15 residues. V shed 1 base and J 9 bases; nucleotides not matched to a gene: 11. The germline CDR1 and CDR2 sequences are SGHRS and YFSETQ. The protocol was immunoSEQ multiplex PCR, while the TCRdb copy is restricted to in-frame clones and leaves out a portion. There are about 660,000 clones in the sample; roughly 90% occur only once, and about 0.01% lies in the top ten. The same data also went into a second study, on human thymus T cells.

The source of this sequence is a boy in the first two years of life with a congenital heart defect. The chain uses TRBV5-1 and TRBJ2-3; 7 positions agree with TRBD2. Sequencing was done on a sample of thymocytes. CDR3 loop: CASSLLNLAVDTQYF. The CDR3 region has the DNA TGCGCCAGCAGCTTGCTCAATCTAGCGGTTGACACGCAGTATTTT.